Listed below are T cell receptor beta chains from one sample, sequenced in a study of cytomegalovirus exposure and HLA in healthy donors. The repertoire was sequenced with immunoSEQ multiplex PCR; TCRdb's copy has only in-frame clones and lacks some. The table shows tens of thousands of clones, with less than 80% occurring only once. Sequencing was done on a sample of PBMCs. The receptors originated from a man aged 55 to 70 in good health and CMV-seropositive. Each CDR3 is given with its conserved first and last residue. The D gene is left open where the match is weak. Not every row has a clone size; where given, it reads once, few, many or a size class.

CDR3: CASSLAGQGYSPLHF
DNA: TGTGCCAGCAGCTTAGCAGGACAGGGCTATTCACCCCTCCACTTT
size: .
length: 15
D: TRBD1
V: TRBV7-9
J: TRBJ1-6

CDR3: CASGIRDRGYGYTF
DNA: TGTGCCAGCGGCATCCGGGACAGGGGCTATGGCTACACCTTC
size: .
length: 14
D: TRBD1
V: TRBV5-4
J: TRBJ1-2

CDR3: CASSLAGQSTYEQYF
DNA: TGCGCCAGCAGCTTGGCGGGACAGTCCACCTACGAGCAGTACTTC
size: .
length: 15
D: TRBD1
V: TRBV5-1
J: TRBJ2-7

CDR3: CASSYPQGVGTYEQYF
DNA: TGTGCCAGCAGTTACCCCCAGGGGGTAGGGACCTACGAGCAGTACTTC
size: .
length: 16
D: TRBD1
V: TRBV6-6
J: TRBJ2-7

CDR3: CASSPGQGLYINYGYTF
DNA: TGTGCCAGCAGCCCGGGACAGGGACTTTACATTAACTATGGCTACACCTTC
size: .
length: 17
D: TRBD1
V: TRBV5-4
J: TRBJ1-2

CDR3: CASSLLAGVNEQFF
DNA: TGTGCCAGCAGTTTACTAGCGGGGGTCAATGAGCAGTTCTTC
size: .
length: 14
D: TRBD2
V: TRBV2
J: TRBJ2-1

CDR3: CASAQDRNTEAFF
DNA: TGTGCCAGCGCTCAGGACAGAAACACTGAAGCTTTCTTT
size: .
length: 13
D: .
V: TRBV5-6
J: TRBJ1-1

CDR3: CAISDSDRVNIGIGELFF
DNA: TGTGCCATCAGTGATTCGGACAGGGTGAATATCGGTATCGGGGAGCTGTTTTTT
size: few
length: 18
D: TRBD1
V: TRBV10-3
J: TRBJ2-2

CDR3: CASSSQATGYNSPLHF
DNA: TGCGCCAGCAGCTCCCAAGCGACCGGTTATAATTCACCCCTCCACTTT
size: .
length: 16
D: .
V: TRBV5-1
J: TRBJ1-6

CDR3: CASSATGTSGRKPYF
DNA: TGTGCCAGCAGTGCCACCGGGACTAGCGGGAGGAAGCCGTACTTC
size: .
length: 15
D: TRBD2
V: TRBV27
J: TRBJ2-5

CDR3: CASSSLLAGWETQYF
DNA: TGTGCCAGCAGTTCATTACTAGCGGGTTGGGAGACCCAGTACTTC
size: .
length: 15
D: TRBD2
V: TRBV6-5
J: TRBJ2-5

CDR3: CASSSTMTSGRAVEQFF
DNA: TGCGCCAGCAGCTCGACCATGACTAGCGGGAGGGCCGTTGAGCAGTTCTTC
size: once
length: 17
D: TRBD2
V: TRBV5-1
J: TRBJ2-1

CDR3: CASSQGGGFVSRTEAFF
DNA: TGTGCCAGCAGCCAAGGCGGGGGTTTTGTCAGTCGCACTGAAGCTTTCTTT
size: .
length: 17
D: .
V: TRBV14
J: TRBJ1-1

CDR3: CASSPYGRADGYTF
DNA: TGTGCCAGCAGCCCTTATGGGAGGGCAGATGGCTACACCTTC
size: .
length: 14
D: .
V: TRBV9
J: TRBJ1-2

CDR3: CASSHGQNYGYTF
DNA: TGTGCCAGCAGCCACGGACAGAACTATGGCTACACCTTC
size: once
length: 13
D: .
V: TRBV7-8
J: TRBJ1-2

CDR3: CAISESAGGNGELFF
DNA: TGTGCCATCAGTGAGTCAGCAGGGGGAAACGGGGAGCTGTTTTTT
size: .
length: 15
D: TRBD1
V: TRBV10-3
J: TRBJ2-2

CDR3: CASSQDSGGGPNEQFF
DNA: TGCGCCAGCAGCCAAGATTCGGGGGGAGGGCCAAATGAGCAGTTCTTC
size: .
length: 16
D: TRBD2
V: TRBV4-1
J: TRBJ2-1

CDR3: CASSLDLRGTQYF
DNA: TGTGCCAGCAGCTTAGATCTTAGAGGGACCCAGTACTTC
size: .
length: 13
D: .
V: TRBV11-3
J: TRBJ2-5

CDR3: CASSSSDRGVFGYTF
DNA: TGTGCCAGCAGTTCCTCCGACAGGGGGGTCTTTGGCTACACCTTC
size: .
length: 15
D: TRBD1
V: TRBV6-5
J: TRBJ1-2

CDR3: CASSIPGQGNYGYTF
DNA: TGTGCCAGTAGTATTCCGGGACAGGGGAACTATGGCTACACCTTC
size: .
length: 15
D: TRBD1
V: TRBV19
J: TRBJ1-2

CDR3: CASSVAAGRNYGYTF
DNA: TGTGCCAGCAGCGTAGCGGCAGGGAGGAACTATGGCTACACCTTC
size: .
length: 15
D: .
V: TRBV9
J: TRBJ1-2

CDR3: CASSWGVAYNEQFF
DNA: TGTGCCAGCAGCTGGGGGGTGGCCTACAATGAGCAGTTCTTC
size: .
length: 14
D: .
V: TRBV11-3
J: TRBJ2-1

CDR3: CASTARVGYEQYF
DNA: TGTGCCAGCACCGCCCGTGTCGGCTACGAGCAGTACTTC
size: once
length: 13
D: .
V: TRBV6-1
J: TRBJ2-7

CDR3: CASSTIGETQYF
DNA: TGTGCCAGCAGCACTATCGGGGAGACCCAGTACTTC
size: .
length: 12
D: .
V: TRBV5-4
J: TRBJ2-5

CDR3: CASSSQGGVYEQYF
DNA: TGCGCCAGCAGCTCTCAGGGTGGGGTTTACGAGCAGTACTTC
size: .
length: 14
D: .
V: TRBV5-1
J: TRBJ2-7

CDR3: CASRNRGPEAFF
DNA: TGTGCCAGCAGAAACAGGGGGCCTGAAGCTTTCTTT
size: .
length: 12
D: TRBD1
V: TRBV2
J: TRBJ1-1

CDR3: CASSPGQGLTYNEQFF
DNA: TGTGCCAGCAGCCCCGGACAGGGACTAACCTACAATGAGCAGTTCTTC
size: .
length: 16
D: .
V: TRBV5-6
J: TRBJ2-1

CDR3: CASSSQRDTQYF
DNA: TGTGCCAGCAGCTCTCAGAGGGATACGCAGTATTTT
size: .
length: 12
D: .
V: TRBV9
J: TRBJ2-3

CDR3: CASSLGRDSYEQYF
DNA: TGTGCCAGCAGTTTAGGGCGGGACTCCTACGAGCAGTACTTC
size: .
length: 14
D: .
V: TRBV27
J: TRBJ2-7

CDR3: CASSLALSSGANTGELFF
DNA: TGCGCCAGCAGCTTGGCCCTTTCAAGCGGAGCAAACACCGGGGAGCTGTTTTTT
size: .
length: 18
D: .
V: TRBV5-1
J: TRBJ2-2

CDR3: CASSLVSGQGPSQTQYF
DNA: TGTGCCAGCAGCTTAGTTTCGGGACAGGGGCCTTCGCAGACCCAGTACTTC
size: .
length: 17
D: TRBD1
V: TRBV7-8
J: TRBJ2-5

CDR3: CASSLFSGFTGELFF
DNA: TGTGCCAGCAGTTTATTTTCGGGGTTCACCGGGGAGCTGTTTTTT
size: .
length: 15
D: .
V: TRBV27
J: TRBJ2-2

CDR3: CASSQVVQGSGANVLTF
DNA: TGCGCCAGCAGCCAAGTAGTCCAGGGTTCTGGGGCCAACGTCCTGACTTTC
size: .
length: 17
D: .
V: TRBV4-1
J: TRBJ2-6

CDR3: CASSRGQEGHYGYTF
DNA: TGTGCCAGCAGTCGCGGACAGGAGGGCCACTATGGCTACACCTTC
size: .
length: 15
D: TRBD1
V: TRBV6-5
J: TRBJ1-2

CDR3: CASSSTGGMIDTEAFF
DNA: TGCGCCAGCAGCTCGACAGGGGGCATGATCGACACTGAAGCTTTCTTT
size: .
length: 16
D: TRBD1
V: TRBV4-1
J: TRBJ1-1

CDR3: CASSSVSDTQYF
DNA: TGTGCCAGCAGTTCGGTTTCGGATACGCAGTATTTT
size: .
length: 12
D: .
V: TRBV2
J: TRBJ2-3

CDR3: CASSLGQENYGYTF
DNA: TGTGCCAGTAGTTTGGGACAGGAAAACTATGGCTACACCTTC
size: .
length: 14
D: TRBD1
V: TRBV19
J: TRBJ1-2

CDR3: CASAGQGEYNEQFF
DNA: TGTGCCAGTGCCGGGCAGGGCGAATACAATGAGCAGTTCTTC
size: once
length: 14
D: .
V: TRBV19
J: TRBJ2-1

CDR3: CASRQGIDTEAFF
DNA: TGTGCCAGCAGACAGGGGATCGACACTGAAGCTTTCTTT
size: .
length: 13
D: TRBD1
V: TRBV18
J: TRBJ1-1

CDR3: CATKLAGGAYEQYF
DNA: TGTGCCACCAAGCTAGCGGGAGGCGCCTACGAGCAGTACTTC
size: .
length: 14
D: TRBD2
V: TRBV5-4
J: TRBJ2-7

CDR3: CASSSSLQGFGETQYF
DNA: TGTGCCAGCAGCTCCTCCCTACAGGGATTTGGGGAGACCCAGTACTTC
size: .
length: 16
D: .
V: TRBV5-8
J: TRBJ2-5

CDR3: CASSGLQGTVDTQYF
DNA: TGTGCCAGCAGTGGACTCCAGGGTACTGTCGATACGCAGTATTTT
size: .
length: 15
D: .
V: TRBV6-1
J: TRBJ2-3

CDR3: CASSSRGDAGRTGELFF
DNA: TGTGCCAGCAGCTCCCGCGGGGATGCAGGGCGAACCGGGGAGCTGTTTTTT
size: .
length: 17
D: .
V: TRBV11-2
J: TRBJ2-2

CDR3: CASSLGLGSSYEQYF
DNA: TGTGCCAGCAGCTTGGGGCTCGGGAGCTCCTACGAGCAGTACTTC
size: .
length: 15
D: .
V: TRBV5-5
J: TRBJ2-7

CDR3: CASSLSQGADTQYF
DNA: TGTGCCAGCAGTTTGTCACAGGGTGCAGATACGCAGTATTTT
size: .
length: 14
D: .
V: TRBV27
J: TRBJ2-3

CDR3: CASSRVRADTQYF
DNA: TGTGCCAGCAGCCGCGTGCGGGCAGATACGCAGTATTTT
size: .
length: 13
D: .
V: TRBV11-2
J: TRBJ2-3

CDR3: CASSQVAADTTEAFF
DNA: TGTGCCAGCAGCCAAGTGGCAGCAGACACGACTGAAGCTTTCTTT
size: .
length: 15
D: .
V: TRBV4-2
J: TRBJ1-1

CDR3: CASSEARVSNQPQHF
DNA: TGTGCCAGCAGTGAAGCGAGAGTAAGCAATCAGCCCCAGCATTTT
size: .
length: 15
D: .
V: TRBV2
J: TRBJ1-5

CDR3: CASSIGALTPSYNEQFF
DNA: TGTGCCAGTAGTATTGGGGCCCTAACGCCCTCCTACAATGAGCAGTTCTTC
size: .
length: 17
D: .
V: TRBV19
J: TRBJ2-1

CDR3: CASSYGSGLNQPQHF
DNA: TGTGCCAGCAGTTACGGCAGCGGGTTAAATCAGCCCCAGCATTTT
size: .
length: 15
D: .
V: TRBV6-6
J: TRBJ1-5

CDR3: CASSQIGVGGTEAFF
DNA: TGTGCCAGCAGCCAAATAGGGGTGGGTGGCACTGAAGCTTTCTTT
size: .
length: 15
D: .
V: TRBV11-3
J: TRBJ1-1

CDR3: CASSHRDRGRNEQYF
DNA: TGTGCCAGCAGTCATAGGGACAGGGGGCGCAACGAGCAGTACTTC
size: .
length: 15
D: TRBD1
V: TRBV6-1
J: TRBJ2-7

CDR3: CASSRDRTHTGELFF
DNA: TGTGCCAGCAGCCGGGACAGGACCCACACCGGGGAGCTGTTTTTT
size: .
length: 15
D: TRBD1
V: TRBV6-1
J: TRBJ2-2

CDR3: CASSLSASGEETQYF
DNA: TGTGCCAGCAGCTTATCGGCTAGCGGAGAAGAGACCCAGTACTTC
size: .
length: 15
D: TRBD2
V: TRBV7-8
J: TRBJ2-5